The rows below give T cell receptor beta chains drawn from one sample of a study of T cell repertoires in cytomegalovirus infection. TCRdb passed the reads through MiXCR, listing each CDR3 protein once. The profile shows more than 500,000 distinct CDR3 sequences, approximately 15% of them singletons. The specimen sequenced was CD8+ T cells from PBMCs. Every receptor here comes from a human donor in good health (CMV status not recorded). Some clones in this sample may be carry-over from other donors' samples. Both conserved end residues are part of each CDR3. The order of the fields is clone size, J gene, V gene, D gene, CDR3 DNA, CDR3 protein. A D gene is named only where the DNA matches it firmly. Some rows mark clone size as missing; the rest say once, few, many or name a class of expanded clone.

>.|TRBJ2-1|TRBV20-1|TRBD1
TGCAGTGCTACCCTGACAGGGTACTCCTACAATGAGCAGTTCTTC
CSATLTGYSYNEQFF
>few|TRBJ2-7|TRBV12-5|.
TGTGCTAGTGCCCGGGCCCTTGGATACGAGCAGTACTTC
CASARALGYEQYF
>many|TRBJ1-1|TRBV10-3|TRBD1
TGTGCCATCAGTGACTACCGGGACAGCGCTGAAGCTTTCTTT
CAISDYRDSAEAFF
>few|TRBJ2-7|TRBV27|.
TGTGCCAGCAGGTCCGAGGGACGAGGGTCCTACGAGCAGTACTTC
CASRSEGRGSYEQYF
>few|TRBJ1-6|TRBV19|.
TGTGCCAGTAGTCCAGGGGCCGCCTATAATTCACCCCTCCACTTT
CASSPGAAYNSPLHF
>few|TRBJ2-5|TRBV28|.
TGTGCCAGCAGTTTGGACAGTTCTGAGACCCAGTACTTC
CASSLDSSETQYF
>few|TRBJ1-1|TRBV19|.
TGTGCCAGTATTAAGGGCACTGAAGCTTTCTTT
CASIKGTEAFF
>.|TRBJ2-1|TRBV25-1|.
TGTGCCAGCAGTGAAACAGCCTACAATGAGCAGTTCTTC
CASSETAYNEQFF
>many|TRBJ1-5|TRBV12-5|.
TGTGCTAGTGTTCGGACCGCTAATCAGCCCCAGCATTTT
CASVRTANQPQHF
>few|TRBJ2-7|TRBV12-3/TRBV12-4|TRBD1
TGTGCCAGCAGTCCATGGACAGGGAGCGAGCAGTACTTC
CASSPWTGSEQYF
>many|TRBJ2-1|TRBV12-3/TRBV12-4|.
TGTGCCAGCAGTGGGAAGGGCTACAATGAGCAGTTCTTC
CASSGKGYNEQFF
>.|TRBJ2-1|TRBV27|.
TGTGCCACCAGAGGACACCTCTCGAACAATGAGCAGTTCTTC
CATRGHLSNNEQFF
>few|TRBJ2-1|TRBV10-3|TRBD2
TGTGCCATCAGTGAGTCGACTAGCGGGATTTTGTATGAGCAGTTCTTC
CAISESTSGILYEQFF
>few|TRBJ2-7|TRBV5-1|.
TGCGCCAGCAGCTTGGAGTCAGTGACCTTCTACGAGCAGTACTTC
CASSLESVTFYEQYF
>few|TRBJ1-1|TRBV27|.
TGTGCCAGCAGTTTATCGACGGGCGAGTGGTACACTGAAGCTTTCTTT
CASSLSTGEWYTEAFF
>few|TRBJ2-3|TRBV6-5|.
TGTGCCAGCGAACGAGTCTATCGAGGCACAGATACGCAGTATTTT
CASERVYRGTDTQYF
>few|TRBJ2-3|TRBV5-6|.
TGTGCCAGCAGCTTGGGGGGGAGAAAAGATACGCAGTATTTT
CASSLGGRKDTQYF
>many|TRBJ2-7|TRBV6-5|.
TGTGCCAGCAGCGTCAGAGGCGAGCAGTACTTC
CASSVRGEQYF
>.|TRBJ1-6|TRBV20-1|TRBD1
TGCAGTGCTAGGCGGACAGGGTACCCCAATTCACCCCTCCACTTT
CSARRTGYPNSPLHF
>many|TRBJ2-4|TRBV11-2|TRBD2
TGTGCCAGCAGCTTGGGGCCGGGAGGCAAAAACATTCAGTACTTC
CASSLGPGGKNIQYF
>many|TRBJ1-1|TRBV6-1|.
TGTGCCAGCAGTGAGCGGGGGCTCGAAGCTTTCTTT
CASSERGLEAFF
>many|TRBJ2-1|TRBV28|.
TGTGCCAGCAGTTTCGGGGTTGATCAGTTCTTC
CASSFGVDQFF
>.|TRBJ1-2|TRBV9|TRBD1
TGTGCCAGCAGCGTAGCTCGGACAGGGAACAATGGCTACACCTTC
CASSVARTGNNGYTF
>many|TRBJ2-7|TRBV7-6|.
TGTGCCAGCAGCCACGGGTCTGGCGGCGAGCAGTACTTC
CASSHGSGGEQYF
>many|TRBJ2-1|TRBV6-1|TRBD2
TGTGCCAGCAGTTCTAGCGGGAGAGGTTGGAATGAGCAGTTCTTC
CASSSSGRGWNEQFF
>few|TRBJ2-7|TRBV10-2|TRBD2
TGCGCCAGCAGTGTACTAGCGGGATCCCCCTACGAGCAGTACTTC
CASSVLAGSPYEQYF
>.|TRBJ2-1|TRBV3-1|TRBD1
TGTGCCAGCAGCCAATACAGGGGGCCCTACAATGAGCAGTTCTTC
CASSQYRGPYNEQFF
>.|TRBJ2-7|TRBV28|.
TGTGCCAGCAGATCCCCAGAGACACGCACTAACTACGAGCAGTACTTC
CASRSPETRTNYEQYF
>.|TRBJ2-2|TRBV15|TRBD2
TGTGCCACCAGCAGAGATCCGTGGCCTAGCGGGACGGACACCGGGGAGCTGTTTTTT
CATSRDPWPSGTDTGELFF
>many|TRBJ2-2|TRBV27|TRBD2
TGTGCCAGCTTTTACAGGGGAGGAGGGACCGGACTAGCGGGAGGGCGGACCGGGGAGCTGTTTTTT
CASFYRGGGTGLAGGRTGELFF
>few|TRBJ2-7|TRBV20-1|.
TGCAGTGCTAGAGATTCGAGCGAGCAGTACTTC
CSARDSSEQYF
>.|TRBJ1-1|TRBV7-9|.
TGTGCCAGCAGCTTGACCGAAGGACTTGAAGCTTTCTTT
CASSLTEGLEAFF
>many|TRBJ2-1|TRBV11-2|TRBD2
TGTGCCAGCAGCTTCCAATCTAGCGGGAGTCGCTATGAGCAGTTCTTC
CASSFQSSGSRYEQFF
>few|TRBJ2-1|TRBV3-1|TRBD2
TGTGCCAGCAGCCAAGATCCCGGACTAGTCTCCTACAATGAGCAGTTCTTC
CASSQDPGLVSYNEQFF
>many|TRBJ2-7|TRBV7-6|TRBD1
TGTGCCAGCAGCGACGACAGGGCTTCCGAGCAGTACTTC
CASSDDRASEQYF
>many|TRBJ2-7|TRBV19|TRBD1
TGTGCCAGAAGAAGCCGGGACAGTGACTACGAGCAGTACTTC
CARRSRDSDYEQYF